One sample yielded the 5 T cell receptor beta chains listed below, sequenced in a study of cytomegalovirus exposure and HLA in healthy donors. PCR used 60 Vbeta primers and 13 Jbeta primers. Libraries were prepared by immunoSEQ multiplex PCR; TCRdb keeps only in-frame clonotypes and omits some of them. The table records roughly 54,000 clones, about 71% of them present only once. Sequenced sample: PBMCs. These receptors all stem from a woman aged 55 to 70 in good health and CMV-seropositive.

The chain couples TRBV28 to TRBJ1-4, with TRBD1 identical over 8 bases. This CDR3 has 15 residues. V lost 4 bases to trimming and J lost 5 bases; unmatched junction nucleotides: 6. The V gene's germline CDR1 is MDHEN and CDR2 SYDVKM. The CDR3, as DNA: TGTGCCAGCAGTTCTGGACAGGGAAACAATGAAAAACTGTTTTTT. It yields the protein CASSSGQGNNEKLFF.

This chain joins TRBV25-1 and TRBJ1-4, with 7 bases lining up with TRBD1. CDR1 is MGHDK, CDR2 SYGVNS, per germline. The length of the CDR3 is 15 residues. The ends lost 1 base at V and 8 bases at J; junction bases unmatched: 7. Written as DNA, the CDR3 is TGTGCCAGCAGTGAATCTAGGGCAGGGGGAGAAAAACTGTTTTTT. This translates into CASSESRAGGEKLFF.

This chain uses TRBV9 with TRBJ2-2, with D unresolved. Between the trimmed V and J ends, which lost 0 bases and 1 base, there was a span of 7 bases. Germline V CDR1 and CDR2: SGDLS, YYNGEE. This CDR3 has 15 amino acids. The CDR3: CASSVELQNTGELFF. CDR3 DNA: TGTGCCAGCAGCGTAGAGCTCCAGAACACCGGGGAGCTGTTTTTT.

The chain has TRBV9 and TRBJ1-2; D uncertain. The V and J ends lost 5 bases and 2 bases respectively, with 10 bases between them. Germline V CDR1 and CDR2: SGDLS, YYNGEE. This CDR3 contains 13 residues. The CDR3 DNA is TGTGCCAGCAGTGGGCAGGAAAACTATGGCTACACCTTC. It encodes CASSGQENYGYTF.

This clone is judged medium-sized. V gene TRBV4-3 combines with J gene TRBJ2-7, with a tentative D call TRBD1 (6 bases). Germline lookup yields CDR1 LGHNA and CDR2 YSLEER. CDR3 length equals 15 residues. V lost 2 bases and J lost 4, with 15 bases in between. CDR3 region: CASSQSRGTMYEQYF. The DNA of the CDR3 is TGCGCCAGCAGCCAAAGTAGGGGGACGATGTACGAGCAGTACTTC.